The text below deals with one T cell receptor (beta chain). Its antigen is currently unknown. Sequencing was performed with immunoSEQ multiplex PCR; in TCRdb, only in-frame clones are kept and a portion is missing. The table lists millions of clones, roughly 94% of them singletons, with roughly 1.1% in the top ten. This specimen belongs to a study of shared clonotypes between healthy human individuals. Across the study: There were three CD4 naive, three CD4 memory, two CD8 naive and one CD8 memory plates per donor. General study results and limits: When naive CD4 clonotypes were compared across several donors, about 4.8% were shared. Researchers found naive subsets generally carried larger estimated richness than memory subsets.

Unmatched junction bases numbered 3, after V lost 3 bases and J lost 2 bases. The CDR3 covers 15 residues. The V gene's germline CDR1 is SGHVS and CDR2 FQNEAQ. Naive CD8 cells, CD45RO-negative and positively selected for CCR7, excluded terminally differentiated effector memory CD45RA+ cells. Donors comprised only Caucasian adults living in Nashville, Tennessee. The clonotype was recovered from a young man in good health. Material: naive CD8+ T cells sorted from blood. The chain is built from TRBV7-8 and TRBJ2-7; TRBD1 aligns across 11 bases. The CDR3 region is CASSFRDRGTYEQYF. The CDR3 DNA reads as TGTGCCAGCAGCTTCCGGGACAGGGGGACCTACGAGCAGTACTTC.